The 2 T cell receptor beta chains below all came from one sample that was sequenced in a study of shared clonotypes between healthy human individuals (dated by TCRdb to about 2020). Library construction relied on the immunoSEQ multiplex PCR assay. TCRdb retrieved this table from immuneACCESS and kept in-frame rearrangements only. Not all clones are present; in checked studies, unresolved V genes account for under half, and no reason is known for the remainder. This sample lists a few million clones; 85% to 95% were detected once. 0.3% to 0.4% of the sample is in the top ten clones. Sequencing was carried out using naive CD4+ T cells from PBMCs. The sample's cell subset or site label, decoded: CD45RA+ positively selected. The receptors stem from a young man in good health. Some clones in this sample may be carry-over from other donors' samples.

The genes are TRBV7-2 and TRBJ1-1; D is unclear. CDR1 is SGHTA, CDR2 FQGNSA, per germline. The CDR3 consists of 13 residues. The germline V and J ends were trimmed by 3 bases and 1 base, with 6 bases remaining between them. The DNA of the CDR3 is TGTGCCAGCAGCTTTACAGAGAACACTGAAGCTTTCTTT. Translated, it gives CASSFTENTEAFF.

The V call is TRBV28, the J call TRBJ2-1, with 7 bases matching TRBD2. The CDR3 length is 16 residues. Germline trimming cut 6 bases from V and 6 bases from J; bases unmatched to any gene: 14. Germline V gives CDR1 MDHEN, CDR2 SYDVKM. CDR3 region: CASRARGGRVSNEQFF. The DNA for the CDR3 is TGTGCCAGCAGGGCTCGGGGCGGGAGAGTCAGCAATGAGCAGTTCTTC. Drawing the rest from reference TRBV28 and TRBJ2-1, the complete variable domain is DVKVTQSSRYLVKRTGEKVFLECVQDMDHENMFWYRQDPGLGLRLIYFSYDVKMKEKGDIPEGYSVSREKKERFSLILESASTNQTSMYLCASRARGGRVSNEQFFGPGTRLTVL.